Given below is one T cell receptor beta chain in context. What it binds is not known. The data originate from a study of PD-L1 blockade in urothelial cancer. The wider study: The number of prior chemotherapy regimens per patient was 0 to 3. Blood underwent analysis 3 weeks (second dose) and 6 weeks after treatment began. Findings and caveats of the study: Lower pretreatment blood TCR clonality, under the median, predicted better survival, researchers reported.

The junction had 4 bases not matched to a gene; V was cut back by 2 bases and J by 3 bases. This CDR3 spans 14 amino acids. Germline V CDR1 and CDR2: SGDLS, YYNGEE. Sequencing used immunoSEQ multiplex PCR; TCRdb keeps in-frame clones, though not all of them. The table shows about 50,000 clones, with 60% to 80% occurring only once. The chain employs TRBV9 and TRBJ1-1, with 7 bases that match TRBD1. The TCR comes from a man aged 70 or older with urothelial cancer. The specimen comprised PBMCs, sampled around atezolizumab (anti-PD-L1) treatment. DNA for the CDR3: TGTGCCAGCAGCGTCCGACAGGGTGACACTGAAGCTTTCTTT. This sequence encodes CASSVRQGDTEAFF.